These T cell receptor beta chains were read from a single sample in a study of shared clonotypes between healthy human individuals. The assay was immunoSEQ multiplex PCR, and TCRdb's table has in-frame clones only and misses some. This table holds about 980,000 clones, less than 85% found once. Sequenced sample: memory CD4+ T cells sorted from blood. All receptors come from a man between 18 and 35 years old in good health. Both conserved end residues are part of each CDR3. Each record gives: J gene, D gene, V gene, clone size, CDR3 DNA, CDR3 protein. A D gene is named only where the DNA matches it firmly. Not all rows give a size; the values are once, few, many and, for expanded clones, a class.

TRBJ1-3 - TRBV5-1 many TGCGCCAGCAGCGACGGACGGGGAAACACCATATATTTT CASSDGRGNTIYF
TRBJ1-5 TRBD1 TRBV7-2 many TGTGCCAGCAGCCTTGGACAGGGGGCAAGGAGCAATCAGCCCCAGCATTTT CASSLGQGARSNQPQHF
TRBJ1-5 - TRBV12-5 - TGTGCTAGTGGTTTGGTACTTTCAAGCAATCAGCCCCAGCATTTT CASGLVLSSNQPQHF
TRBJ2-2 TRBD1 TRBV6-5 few TGTGCCAGCAGTCGGACAGGGGCGGTCGGGGAGCTGTTTTTT CASSRTGAVGELFF
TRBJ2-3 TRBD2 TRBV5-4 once TGTGCCAGCAGCTTTAGCGGGGGGATAGCCACAGATACGCAGTATTTT CASSFSGGIATDTQYF
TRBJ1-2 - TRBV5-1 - TGCGCCAGCAGCTCAACAGACGCGGGCTACACCTTC CASSSTDAGYTF
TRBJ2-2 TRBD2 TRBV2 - TGTGCCAGCAGGGAGGGAGGGACCGGGGAGCTGTTTTTT CASREGGTGELFF
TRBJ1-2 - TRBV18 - TGTGCCAGCTCACCTGGGGCAGTAAGCTATGGCTACACCTTC CASSPGAVSYGYTF
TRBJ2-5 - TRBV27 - TGTGCCAGCAGTTTTGGGACGAATCCCGGACAAGAGACCCAGTACTTC CASSFGTNPGQETQYF
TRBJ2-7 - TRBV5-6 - TGTGCCAGCAGCTACCTAGACAGTTCCTACGAGCAGTACTTC CASSYLDSSYEQYF
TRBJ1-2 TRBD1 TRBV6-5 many TGTGCCAGCAGCAAAGCGGGACAGACTAACTATGGCTACACCTTC CASSKAGQTNYGYTF
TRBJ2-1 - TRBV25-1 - TGTGCCAGCAGTGAATCAAAAAGGGGGACCACCAATGAGCAGTTCTTC CASSESKRGTTNEQFF
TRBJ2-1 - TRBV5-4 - TGTGCCAGCACCCTAGGGGGTCCGACCTACAATGAGCAGTTCTTC CASTLGGPTYNEQFF
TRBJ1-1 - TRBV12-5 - TGTGCTAGTGGGTTAGAGACGAACACTGAAGCTTTCTTT CASGLETNTEAFF
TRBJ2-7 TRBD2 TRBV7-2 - TGTGCCAGCAGCTTTGGTAGCGGGAGTATGTACGAGCAGTACTTC CASSFGSGSMYEQYF
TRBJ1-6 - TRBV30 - TGTGCCTGGAGTGTACTGAGGGAACGGTCACCCCTCCACTTT CAWSVLRERSPLHF
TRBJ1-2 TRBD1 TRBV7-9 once TGTGCCAGCAGCCAAGGGGGCAGGGGGCAAGGCTACACCTTC CASSQGGRGQGYTF
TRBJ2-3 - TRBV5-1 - TGCGCCAGCAGCCTACTAGAGTCAGATACGCAGTATTTT CASSLLESDTQYF
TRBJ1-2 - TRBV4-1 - TGCGCCAGCAGCCAAGACGACCGGACGTGGGGGGCGTTGTATGGCTACACCTTC CASSQDDRTWGALYGYTF
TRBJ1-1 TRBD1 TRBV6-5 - TGTGCCACGGGGACAGGGAAAACTGAAGCTTTCTTT CATGTGKTEAFF
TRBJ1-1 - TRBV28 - TGTGCCAGCAGAGAACAGGGAATGAACACTGAAGCTTTCTTT CASREQGMNTEAFF
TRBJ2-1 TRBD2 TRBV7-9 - TGTGCCAGCAGCGCGGGACTAGCGGGAGCCCCTCCGTTCTTC CASSAGLAGAPPFF
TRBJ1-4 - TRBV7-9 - TGTGCCAGCAGCCCAAGTGGCGGAACTAATGAAAAACTGTTTTTT CASSPSGGTNEKLFF
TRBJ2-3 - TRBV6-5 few TGTGCCAGCAGCCCTAGCACAGATACGCAGTATTTT CASSPSTDTQYF
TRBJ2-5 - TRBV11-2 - TGTGCCAGCAGCTTAGTCAGGGCCCAAGAGACCCAGTACTTC CASSLVRAQETQYF
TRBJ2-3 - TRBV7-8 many TGTGCCAGCAGCTTAGCGGATACAGATACGCAGTATTTT CASSLADTDTQYF
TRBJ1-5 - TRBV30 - TGTGCCTGGGGACAGAATAGCAATCAGCCCCAGCATTTT CAWGQNSNQPQHF
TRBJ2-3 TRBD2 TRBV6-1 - TGTGCCAGCATTGTAGCGGGAACAGATACGCAGTATTTT CASIVAGTDTQYF
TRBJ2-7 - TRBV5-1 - TGCGCCAGCAGCTTGGGACAGTCCGCCTACGAGCAGTACTTC CASSLGQSAYEQYF
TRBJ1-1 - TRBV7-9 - TGTGCCAGCAGCCCCGACATTCCGAACACTGAAGCTTTCTTT CASSPDIPNTEAFF
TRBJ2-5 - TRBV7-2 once TGTGCCAGCAGCTTTCGAGGGGTCGTTGGAGAGACCCAGTACTTC CASSFRGVVGETQYF
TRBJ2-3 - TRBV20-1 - TGCAGTGCTTGGCGAACAGATACGCAGTATTTT CSAWRTDTQYF
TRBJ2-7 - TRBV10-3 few TGTGCCATCAGTAGAGACGGTAGCTCCTACGAGCAGTACTTC CAISRDGSSYEQYF
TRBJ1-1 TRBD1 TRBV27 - TGTGCCAGCAGCTATAGAGGGACAGGGGGCACTGAAGCTTTCTTT CASSYRGTGGTEAFF
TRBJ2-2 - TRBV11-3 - TGTGCCAGCAGCTCCTCCAGGGGAGGGAACACCGGGGAGCTGTTTTTT CASSSSRGGNTGELFF
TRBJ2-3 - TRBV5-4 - TGTGCCAGCAGGTTTACAGGGAGCACAGATACGCAGTATTTT CASRFTGSTDTQYF
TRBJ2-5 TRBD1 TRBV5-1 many TGCGCCAGCAGCCCCCGGACAGGGCAGATGGAGACCCAGTACTTC CASSPRTGQMETQYF
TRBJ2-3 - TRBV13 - TGTGCCAGCAGCCGGAAGTTGGGGGCTGGAGATACGCAGTATTTT CASSRKLGAGDTQYF
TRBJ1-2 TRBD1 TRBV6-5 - TGTGCCAGCAAAGGACAGGGGTGGTATGGCTACACCTTC CASKGQGWYGYTF
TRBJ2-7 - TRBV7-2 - TGTGCCAGCAGCTTAAGTAGGCTCGAGCAGTACTTC CASSLSRLEQYF
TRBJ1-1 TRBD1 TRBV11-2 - TGTGCCAGCAGCTCCGGACAGGGAGGGATGAACACTGAAGCTTTCTTT CASSSGQGGMNTEAFF
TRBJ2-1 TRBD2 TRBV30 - TGTGCCTGGAGTGTAGCGGGGGGTTCCTACAATGAGCAGTTCTTC CAWSVAGGSYNEQFF
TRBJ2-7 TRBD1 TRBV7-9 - TGTGCCAGCAGCCGAATATACACAGGGGCAGGCTACGAGCAGTACTTC CASSRIYTGAGYEQYF
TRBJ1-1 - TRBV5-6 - TGTGCCAGCAGCTTGGTCCAGGCCAACACTGAAGCTTTCTTT CASSLVQANTEAFF